Listed here are 15 T cell receptor beta chains from one sample, sequenced in a study of blood T cells in healthy people across ages. Together with a sample-barcoded 5' primer, a J-beta primer mix was included in a second PCR lasting about 6 to 11 cycles. TCRdb re-called the 5' RACE reads with MiXCR, one entry per CDR3 protein. The sample comprises 800,000 to 950,000 distinct CDR3 sequences, approximately 32% of which are singletons, and about a tenth rests with the top ten. This sample was shared with a second study, whose subject was T cells of mothers and their children.

Specimen: blood. These receptors were obtained from a woman aged 40 to 55 in good health.

The gene calls are TRBV5-6 and TRBJ2-1; 8 nucleotides align to TRBD2. The CDR3 has 12 amino acids. The J segment lost 12 bases and the V segment lost 3 bases, leaving 5 bases of the junction unmatched. Germline CDR1 SGHDT, CDR2 YYEEEE. The CDR3 DNA reads as TGTGCCAGCAGCTCAACTAGCGGAGGGCAGTTCTTC. Protein sequence: CASSSTSGGQFF.

A word on this clonotype: In this CDR3 the conserved last residue, phenylalanine or tryptophan, is missing, so a read error is likely. The J gene is TRBJ2-3, the V gene TRBV9; 9 nucleotides align to TRBD2. The junction had 8 bases not matched to a gene; V was cut back by 0 bases and J by 6 bases. From germline, CDR1 is SGDLS and CDR2 YYNGEE. The CDR3 spans 16 residues. The DNA for the CDR3 is TGTGCCAGCAGCGTAGAGGAGCTAGCGGGGTTTGATACGCAGTATTTG. Protein: CASSVEELAGFDTQYL.

V usage is TRBV7-9 and J usage is TRBJ2-7; no reliable D call. In germline, CDR1 is SEHNR, CDR2 FQNEAQ (reference sequence). The V end lost 1 base, the J end lost 2 bases, and 12 bases lay between the germline ends. The CDR3 contains 15 residues. As DNA, the CDR3 is TGTGCCAGCAGCTTAGACCGGTTCGGTACCTACGAGCAGTACTTC. Its translation is CASSLDRFGTYEQYF. The full variable domain, its missing parts supplied by reference TRBV7-9 and TRBJ2-7, is DTGVSQNPRHKITKRGQNVTFRCDPISEHNRLYWYRQTLGQGPEFLTYFQNEAQLEKSRLLSDRFSAERPKGSFSTLEIQRTEQGDSAMYLCASSLDRFGTYEQYFGPGTRLTVT.

This clonotype was picked up a small number of times. The chain couples TRBV18 to TRBJ2-2, with TRBD2 identical over 9 bases. The germline CDR1 and CDR2 sequences are KGHSH and LQKENI. V was pared by 2 bases and J by 0 bases, with 4 bases of the junction left unmatched. The CDR3 extends over 17 amino acids. DNA for the CDR3: TGTGCCAGCTCACCAGATCAGCGGGGGGCGAACACCGGGGAGCTGTTTTTT. Its translation: CASSPDQRGANTGELFF.

This clonotype appeared many times. V is TRBV29-1 and J is TRBJ1-4; 8 positions agree with TRBD1. V dropped 4 bases and J dropped 8; count of bases not matched to a gene: 6. The germline CDR1 and CDR2 sequences are SQVTM and ANQGSEA. The CDR3 runs 13 residues. The CDR3 loop reads CSVVDRAGEKLFF. DNA for the CDR3: TGCAGCGTTGTGGACAGGGCTGGGGAAAAACTGTTTTTT.

At least ten counts were recorded for this clonotype. The genes are TRBV10-3 and TRBJ1-1; no definite D call. Germline CDR1 is ENHRY and CDR2 is SYGVKD. V gave up 5 bases and J gave up 2 bases, with 15 bases separating them. The CDR3 has 15 residues. This CDR3 is CAISPQAGINTEAFF. CDR3 sequence (DNA): TGTGCCATCAGTCCCCAGGCAGGCATTAACACTGAAGCTTTCTTT.

This clonotype appeared a few times. J is TRBJ2-3 and V is TRBV7-9; 11 nucleotides line up with TRBD2. Trimming took 10 bases from V and 5 from J; bases not matched to a gene: 17. CDR3 size: 17 residues. CDR1 and CDR2 (germline): SEHNR, FQNEAQ (reference sequence). CDR3 protein: CATPRVRSGGAIDTQYF. For the CDR3, the DNA is TGTGCCACCCCGAGGGTGCGTAGCGGGGGGGCCATAGATACGCAGTATTTT.

This clonotype appeared many times. The V call is TRBV4-3, the J call TRBJ2-7; no clear D. Germline loops: CDR1 LGHNA, CDR2 YSLEER. The CDR3 runs 15 residues. Trimming removed 1 base from V and 7 bases from J, with 17 bases in between. CDR3 residues: CASSQVLSPYGEQYF. DNA for the CDR3: TGCGCCAGCAGCCAAGTCCTCTCCCCCTATGGGGAGCAGTACTTC.

Points on this clonotype: This may arise from a read error, as a much more abundant clone is one base away. The rearrangement uses TRBV7-8 and TRBJ2-3; 11 positions match TRBD1. Looked up from germline, CDR1 is SGHVS and CDR2 is FQNEAQ. This CDR3 has 15 residues. The CDR3 protein is CASSTDRGQGDMQYF. The CDR3 DNA follows: TGTGCCAGCAGCACGGACAGGGGGCAGGGAGATATGCAGTATTTT.

The V and J genes are TRBV5-1 and TRBJ1-1; 12 bases agree with TRBD1. Germline V gene data show CDR1 as SGHRS and CDR2 as YFSETQ. The CDR3 covers 17 residues. J gave up 5 bases and V 2 bases, and 10 bases lay outside the gene matches. The chain's CDR3 is CASSLGTGGSLTTEAFF. The CDR3 DNA reads TGCGCCAGCAGCTTAGGGACAGGGGGCTCCCTGACTACTGAAGCTTTCTTT.

V gene TRBV9 combines with J gene TRBJ1-1; D is ambiguous. CDR1 is SGDLS and CDR2 is YYNGEE in the germline V gene. This CDR3 is 12 amino acids long. The V gene lost 7 bases and the J gene lost 2 bases, with 9 bases spanning the gap. The CDR3 region has the DNA TGTGCCAGCGAATCACAAAACACTGAAGCTTTCTTT. Translating it yields CASESQNTEAFF.

As for this clonotype: One end of the junction fails to match germline, which may point to a read error. The rearrangement uses TRBV6-5 and TRBJ2-1; 15 bases are a match to TRBD2. CDR1 is MNHEY, CDR2 SVGAGI, per germline. The CDR3 runs 18 residues. In nucleotides, the CDR3 is TGTGCCAGCAGTTACGGACTAGCGGGGGGGGACTCCCACAATGAGCAGTTCTTC. Protein sequence: CASSYGLAGGDSHNEQFF.

This clonotype occurred a few times. This chain connects TRBV28 to TRBJ2-5, with TRBD2 as a possible D gene (6 bases). Germline V gene sequence: CDR1 MDHEN, CDR2 SYDVKM. Between the trimmed V and J ends, which lost 11 bases and 5 bases, there was a span of 15 bases. This CDR3 comprises 12 residues. CDR3 nucleotide sequence: TGTGCCGTCAACGGGGGATGGGAGACCCAGTACTTC. Translated: CAVNGGWETQYF.

This clonotype was observed a few times. The chain carries TRBV5-1 and TRBJ2-4; perhaps TRBD1 as D (6 bases). With 6 bases removed from V and 13 bases from J, the gap between germline ends came to 23 bases. The CDR3 extends over 14 amino acids. Germline V gene data show CDR1 as SGHRS and CDR2 as YFSETQ. The CDR3 sequence: CASTPDGSKGEQYF. The CDR3 DNA is TGCGCCAGCACCCCGGACGGATCCAAGGGGGAGCAGTACTTC. The full variable domain, its missing parts supplied by reference TRBV5-1 and TRBJ2-4, is KAGVTQTPRYLIKTRGQQVTLSCSPISGHRSVSWYQQTPGQGLQFLFEYFSETQRNKGNFPGRFSGRQFSNSRSEMNVSTLELGDSALYLCASTPDGSKGEQYFGAGTRLSVL.

The chain is built from TRBV7-6 and TRBJ2-3, with D unresolved. The V gene lost 2 bases and the J gene lost 0 bases, with 9 bases spanning the gap. Germline V gene lookup returns CDR1 SGHVS and CDR2 FNYEAQ. This CDR3 has 15 residues. Here the CDR3 DNA reads TGTGCCAGCAGCTTAATGGCCACTAGCACAGATACGCAGTATTTT. Translation: CASSLMATSTDTQYF.